These 8 T cell receptor beta chains share one sample of origin, sequenced in a study of shared clonotypes between healthy human individuals. Profiled with immunoSEQ multiplex PCR; TCRdb holds only in-frame clones, not every one. The sample has hundreds of thousands of clones; around 79% are singletons. The sequencing sample was made of PBMCs. The receptors here all came from a woman aged 40 to 50 in good health. Some clones in this sample may be carry-over from other donors' samples.

The rearrangement links TRBV29-1 to TRBJ1-2; no definite D call. CDR1 SQVTM and CDR2 ANQGSEA come from the germline V gene. V lost 2 bases to trimming and J lost 4 bases, with 14 bases between them. The CDR3 is made up of 14 amino acids. CDR3 sequence (DNA): TGCAGCGTTGAAAAGTCAGGACGAGGCTATGGCTACACCTTC. Its protein is CSVEKSGRGYGYTF.

CDR3 nucleotide sequence: TGTGCCAGCTCACCAGGGACAGGTAACATTCAGTACTTC. It encodes CASSPGTGNIQYF. The chain joins TRBV18 to TRBJ2-4; 8 nucleotides agree with TRBD1. The trim removed 2 bases at V and 7 bases at J, leaving 1 base unmatched. There are 13 residues in the CDR3. The V gene's germline CDR1 is KGHSH and CDR2 LQKENI.

The chain links TRBV6-6 to TRBJ2-5; TRBD1 aligns across 8 bases. Trimming removed 6 bases from V and 4 bases from J; junction bases left unmatched: 13. CDR1 is MNHNY, CDR2 SVGAGI, per germline (reference sequence). The CDR3 is 16 residues long. The CDR3 here is CASRNSRQGAGETQYF. For the CDR3, the DNA is TGTGCCAGCAGGAATTCGAGGCAGGGGGCGGGAGAGACCCAGTACTTC.

The chain couples TRBV30 to TRBJ1-2; D is unclear. Germline-derived CDR1 and CDR2 are GTSNPN and SVGIG (reference sequence). The CDR3 totals 11 residues. V was clipped by 3 bases and J by 4 bases, with 6 bases between them. CDR3 nucleotide sequence: TGTGCCTGGAGGGTTTTCTATGGCTACACCTTC. This translates into CAWRVFYGYTF.

This clone occurred many times. The rearrangement joins TRBV11-2 to TRBJ2-3, with TRBD2 as a possible D gene (7 bases). The CDR3 has 15 amino acids. The germline V gene has CDR1 SGHAT and CDR2 FQNNGV. With 6 bases removed from V and 6 bases from J, the gap between germline ends came to 19 bases. Written as DNA, the CDR3 is TGTGCCAGCAGTCAAGGGGGGAGGGCCGGGGATACGCAGTATTTT. It yields the protein CASSQGGRAGDTQYF. Full variable domain (outside the CDR3, taken from reference TRBV11-2 and TRBJ2-3): EAGVAQSPRYKIIEKRQSVAFWCNPISGHATLYWYQQILGQGPKLLIQFQNNGVVDDSQLPKDRFSAERLKGVDSTLKIQPAKLEDSAVYLCASSQGGRAGDTQYFGPGTRLTVL.

The chain employs TRBV5-1 and TRBJ2-5; TRBD2 is a possible D gene (6 bases). This CDR3 has 15 residues. The V gene's germline CDR1 is SGHRS and CDR2 YFSETQ. V shed 3 bases and J shed 1 base, with 13 bases lying between them. CDR3 residues: CASSSQGGPQETQYF. The CDR3 coding sequence is TGCGCCAGCAGCTCCCAGGGAGGACCCCAAGAGACCCAGTACTTC.

V is TRBV19 and J is TRBJ1-3; TRBD1 is a possible D gene (6 bases). Germline CDR1 is LNHDA and CDR2 is SQIVND (reference sequence). V was clipped by 3 bases and J by 4 bases, with 16 bases between them. This CDR3 is built from 16 residues. For the CDR3, the DNA is TGTGCCAGTAGTATCCGGAGGGGACAAGCAGGAAACACCATATATTTT. Translated: CASSIRRGQAGNTIYF. The whole variable domain, filled in from reference TRBV19 and TRBJ1-3, reads DGGITQSPKYLFRKEGQNVTLSCEQNLNHDAMYWYRQDPGQGLRLIYYSQIVNDFQKGDIAEGYSVSREKKESFPLTVTSAQKNPTAFYLCASSIRRGQAGNTIYFGEGSWLTVV.

This chain links TRBV5-4 with TRBJ2-1; TRBD2 aligns across 12 bases. The CDR3 totals 16 residues. The trim removed 6 bases at V and 3 bases at J, leaving 7 bases unmatched. Looked up from germline, CDR1 is SGHNT and CDR2 is YYREEE (reference sequence). Here the CDR3 reads CASTPGTSGFYNEQFF. CDR3 DNA: TGTGCCAGCACCCCCGGGACTAGCGGGTTCTACAATGAGCAGTTCTTC.